The rows below give T cell receptor beta chains drawn from one sample of a study of Ad26.COV2.S vaccination and SARS-CoV-2 variants. Here immunoSEQ multiplex PCR was the method, and the copy in TCRdb shows in-frame clones only, minus some. Seen here are 400,000 to 450,000 clones, 75% to 95% observed once, and the top ten hold 12%. Sequencing used peripheral blood, obtained in a trial of Ad26.COV2.S vaccine versus placebo. These receptors originate from a person aged 18-65 years who received the Ad26.COV2.S COVID-19 vaccine or a placebo. CDR3s include the opening cysteine and the closing phenylalanine or tryptophan. D genes are given only for firm matches. Only some rows state a clone size, as once, few, many or a class for expanded clones.

size,D,V,J,DNA,CDR3
-,-,TRBV7-2,TRBJ2-3,TGTGCCAGCAGCCTCATAACCTCATCGGGGCCTCCGCAGTATTTT,CASSLITSSGPPQYF
-,-,TRBV18,TRBJ1-3,TGTGCCAGCTCACCCTCAAGCACCTCTGGAAACACCATATATTTT,CASSPSSTSGNTIYF
few,-,TRBV30,TRBJ2-2,TGTGCCTGGAAGGAAGGCAACACCGGGGAGCTGTTTTTT,CAWKEGNTGELFF
-,-,TRBV11-2,TRBJ1-4,TGTGCCAGCAGCTTGCCCACAACTAATGAAAAACTGTTTTTT,CASSLPTTNEKLFF
-,TRBD1,TRBV7-9,TRBJ1-4,TGTGCCAGCAGGGGACAGGAGAATGAAAAACTGTTTTTT,CASRGQENEKLFF
-,-,TRBV7-9,TRBJ2-2,TGTGCCAGCAGCCTCACTCTAGAATCTTTGAACACCGGGGAGCTGTTTTTT,CASSLTLESLNTGELFF
-,TRBD1,TRBV4-3,TRBJ1-5,TGCGCCAGCAGCCGCACAGGGGGAGGGCCCCAGCATTTT,CASSRTGGGPQHF
few,-,TRBV5-6,TRBJ1-2,TGTGCCAGCAGCTCCCTCTCAGGAGGGCTTGGCTATGGCTACACCTTC,CASSSLSGGLGYGYTF
-,-,TRBV6-2/TRBV6-3,TRBJ1-5,TGTGCCAGCAGTTGGCAGGGGTCCAATCAGCCCCAGCATTTT,CASSWQGSNQPQHF
-,TRBD1,TRBV10-3,TRBJ2-7,TGTGCCATCAGCCCGGGACAGACCACCTACGAGCAGTACTTC,CAISPGQTTYEQYF
-,-,TRBV19,TRBJ2-2,TGTGCCAGTCAAACAATCTCCATGAACACCGGGGAGCTGTTTTTT,CASQTISMNTGELFF
once,-,TRBV7-2,TRBJ1-1,TGTGCCAGCAGCTTAATAGGGACGAACACTGAAGCTTTCTTT,CASSLIGTNTEAFF